These T cell receptor beta chains were read from a single sample in a study of shared clonotypes between healthy human individuals. The repertoire was sequenced with immunoSEQ multiplex PCR; TCRdb's copy has only in-frame clones and lacks some. The sample records some 1,900,000 clones, about 95% being singletons. Source material: naive CD8+ T cells sorted from blood. These receptors were obtained from a man younger than 30 in good health. Both conserved end residues are part of each CDR3. D genes are given only for firm matches. Clone sizes are given selectively: once, few, many, or a class where the clone is expanded.

J | D | V | size | DNA | CDR3
TRBJ2-7 | TRBD1 | TRBV2 | - | TGTGCCAGCAGGGGACAGGGGGAAGCCTACGAGCAGTACTTC | CASRGQGEAYEQYF
TRBJ2-7 | - | TRBV6-1 | - | TGTGCCAGCAGTGAGTACAGGGACTACGAGCAGTACTTC | CASSEYRDYEQYF
TRBJ2-2 | - | TRBV7-9 | - | TGTGCCAGCAGCCCGGACCACGCGAACACCGGGGAGCTGTTTTTT | CASSPDHANTGELFF
TRBJ2-1 | TRBD2 | TRBV4-3 | - | TGCGCCAGCAGCCCTTGGACTAGCTGGGATGAGCAGTTCTTC | CASSPWTSWDEQFF
TRBJ1-2 | - | TRBV4-3 | - | TGCGCCAGCAGCCAAGATCGAGGGGACTATGGCTACACCTTC | CASSQDRGDYGYTF
TRBJ1-1 | - | TRBV7-6 | - | TGTGCCAGCAGCGAAGGGACTCTGACTGAAGCTTTCTTT | CASSEGTLTEAFF
TRBJ2-7 | - | TRBV28 | - | TGTGCCAGCAGCTCCTGGGATGAGGGAAACGGTCGAGGCGAGCAGTACTTC | CASSSWDEGNGRGEQYF
TRBJ2-2 | - | TRBV5-1 | - | TGCGCCAGCAGCTTACAGGGTCGGGAGCTGTTTTTT | CASSLQGRELFF
TRBJ1-2 | - | TRBV7-6 | - | TGTGCCAGCAGCTTAGGAACTGATGGCTACACCTTC | CASSLGTDGYTF
TRBJ1-1 | TRBD1 | TRBV7-8 | - | TGTGCCAGCAGCTTGGACAGGGGGACTGAAGCTTTCTTT | CASSLDRGTEAFF
TRBJ1-1 | - | TRBV5-4 | - | TGTGCCAGCAGCTTAAAAGGGGGAAATGAAGCTTTCTTT | CASSLKGGNEAFF
TRBJ2-1 | - | TRBV5-6 | - | TGTGCCAGTTGGGACGCCGACTACAATGAGCAGTTCTTC | CASWDADYNEQFF
TRBJ2-5 | - | TRBV5-6 | - | TGTGCCAGCAGCTTCAAACTAGCCGTCCTAGGCCAAGAGACCCAGTACTTC | CASSFKLAVLGQETQYF
TRBJ2-7 | - | TRBV19 | - | TGTGCCAGTAGTGCGGGACGGGCCACCTACGAGCAGTACTTC | CASSAGRATYEQYF
TRBJ2-1 | - | TRBV7-9 | - | TGTGCCAGCAGCTTAAGCCACAGGGACAATGAGCAGTTCTTC | CASSLSHRDNEQFF
TRBJ2-3 | TRBD2 | TRBV10-1 | - | TGCGCCAGCAGTGACCCGACTAGCGGGATCACAGATACGCAGTATTTT | CASSDPTSGITDTQYF
TRBJ2-2 | - | TRBV4-1 | once | TGCGCCAGCAGCCCCAGTTGGTCCGGGGAGCTGTTTTTT | CASSPSWSGELFF
TRBJ2-5 | TRBD2 | TRBV5-4 | - | TGTGCCAGCAGCTTGGCTGCCGGGACTAGCGGGGAGACCCAGTACTTC | CASSLAAGTSGETQYF
TRBJ1-1 | - | TRBV13 | once | TGTGCCAGCAGCTTAGTGCGGACACTGAACACTGAAGCTTTCTTT | CASSLVRTLNTEAFF
TRBJ1-1 | - | TRBV5-1 | - | TGCGCCAGCAGCTTAAATTCGGGGCTAACTGAAGCTTTCTTT | CASSLNSGLTEAFF
TRBJ2-7 | - | TRBV10-3 | - | TGTGCCATCAGTGTTACCTCATGGGAGCAGTACTTC | CAISVTSWEQYF
TRBJ1-3 | TRBD1 | TRBV4-2 | - | TGTGCCAGCAGCGACCCCGGGACAGGTGATGGAAACACCATATATTTT | CASSDPGTGDGNTIYF
TRBJ1-2 | TRBD1 | TRBV9 | - | TGTGCCAGCAGCCCTTGGGGACAGGGGGCGGGTAACTATGGCTACACCTTC | CASSPWGQGAGNYGYTF
TRBJ1-4 | - | TRBV7-9 | - | TGTGCCAGCAGCTTAGTCGGGCACATAAGTAATGAAAAACTGTTTTTT | CASSLVGHISNEKLFF
TRBJ2-7 | - | TRBV2 | - | TGTGCCACCACCATGACTGAGAAAACCTACGAGCAGTACTTC | CATTMTEKTYEQYF